One T cell receptor beta chain is described in this entry. The entry originates in a study of shared clonotypes between healthy human individuals. TCRdb's copy holds only in-frame clones and misses some; the assay was immunoSEQ multiplex PCR. This sample has around 690,000 clones, with about 90% found just once. The CDR3 has 17 residues. Germline CDR1 is PRHDT and CDR2 is FYEKMQ (reference sequence). V was pared by 7 bases and J by 5 bases, with 17 bases of the junction left unmatched. This clonotype originated in a man aged 18 to 30 in good health. Some clones in this sample may be carry-over from other donors' samples. V gene TRBV13 combines with J gene TRBJ2-1, with 7 bases aligning to TRBD1. The sequenced sample was memory CD8+ T cells from PBMCs. Specified subset: CD45RO+ cells pooled with CCR7-negative TemRA cells. The CDR3 region is CASTPSPDRQGNNEQFF. Here the CDR3 DNA reads TGTGCCAGCACGCCCAGCCCGGACAGGCAGGGGAACAATGAGCAGTTCTTC.